This T cell receptor beta chain was sequenced for a study of T-cell reconstitution after alpha-beta-depleted transplantation in children. Study-level results: Hyperexpanded clones declined; after one year, newly produced T cells mostly supplied diversity. Some patients owed their high day-60 TCRbeta diversity to surviving recipient T cells and thymic progenitors. Two months or so post-transplant, alpha-beta T cells reportedly derived from several hundred expanded graft clones.

The J segment lost 5 bases and the V segment lost 0 bases, leaving 9 bases of the junction unmatched. CDR1 and CDR2 (germline): LGHDT, YNNKEL (reference sequence). This CDR3 is built from 18 residues. Comment on this clonotype: The antigen is not known.

For TCRbeta, the library was prepared with unique molecular identifiers. MiXCR was run by TCRdb on the PCR reads, yielding one entry per CDR3 protein. This sample carries fewer than 750,000 distinct CDR3 sequences, over 25% of them seen once, and the ten largest clones take 30% to 45%. J is TRBJ2-7 and V is TRBV3-1, with TRBD2 identical over 14 bases. The source material was PBMCs, sampled before TCRalphabeta/CD19-depleted stem cell transplant. The source is a boy in the first two years of life with Wiskott-Aldrich syndrome, due to receive a stem cell transplant. This CDR3 reads CASSQDRRLAGGSDEQYF. The CDR3 coding sequence is TGTGCCAGCAGCCAAGATCGTCGACTAGCGGGAGGGTCGGACGAGCAGTACTTC.